This paragraph reports one TCR beta chain. Antigen unknown. The data were taken from a study of blood T cells in healthy people across ages. The study, taken as a whole, reports: Relative to aged donors, long-lived donors carried more naive CD4+ cells and displayed higher diversity. Diversity figures derived from one million T cells were judged to underestimate the true value. A strong correlation was found between TCR beta diversity and the percentage of naive T cells.

With a J-beta primer mix and a sample-barcoded 5' primer, a second PCR ran about 7 to 12 cycles. Using its own MiXCR run on the 5' RACE reads, TCRdb lists one record per CDR3 protein. The repertoire includes under 1 million distinct CDR3 sequences, about 42% of them detected once, and around 21% sits in the top ten. The germline V and J ends were trimmed by 4 bases and 0 bases, with 11 bases remaining between them. CDR1 is SQVTM, CDR2 ANQGSEA, per germline. This CDR3 has 14 residues. The V call is TRBV29-1, the J call TRBJ2-3; D unresolved. The sequence came from a man aged 60 to 69 in good health. The sample consisted of blood. The CDR3 bases are TGCAGCGTTGTTGCAGTCACTAGCACAGATACGCAGTATTTT. It specifies CSVVAVTSTDTQYF.